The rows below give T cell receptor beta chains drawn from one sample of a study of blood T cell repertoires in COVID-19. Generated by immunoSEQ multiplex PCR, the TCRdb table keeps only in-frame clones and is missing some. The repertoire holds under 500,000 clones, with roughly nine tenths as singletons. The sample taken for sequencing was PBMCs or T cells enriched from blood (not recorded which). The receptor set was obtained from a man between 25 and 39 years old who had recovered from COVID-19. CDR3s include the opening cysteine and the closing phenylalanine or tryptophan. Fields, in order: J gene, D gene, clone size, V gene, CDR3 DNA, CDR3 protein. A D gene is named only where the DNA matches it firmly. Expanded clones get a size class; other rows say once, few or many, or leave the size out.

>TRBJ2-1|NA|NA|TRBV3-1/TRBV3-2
TGTGCCAGCAGCCAAGGAGGAGGGGTCAATGAGCAGTTCTTC
CASSQGGGVNEQFF
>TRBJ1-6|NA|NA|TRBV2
TGTGCCAGCAGTGAAGCGCTGGCCTCCCCCCTCCACTTT
CASSEALASPLHF
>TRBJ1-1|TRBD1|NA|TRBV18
TGTGCCAGCTCAACCGGACAGGGCACCACTGAAGCTTTCTTT
CASSTGQGTTEAFF
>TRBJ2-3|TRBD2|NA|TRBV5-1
TGCGCCAGCGATTCCGGGACTAGCGGGAAAAAGAATACGCAGTATTTT
CASDSGTSGKKNTQYF
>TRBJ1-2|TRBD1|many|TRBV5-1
TGCGCCAGCAGCAGTGGACAGGGGGCGCGCGGCTACACCTTC
CASSSGQGARGYTF
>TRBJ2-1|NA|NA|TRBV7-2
TGTGCCAGCAGCTTTCCCACAGACAATGAGCAGTTCTTC
CASSFPTDNEQFF
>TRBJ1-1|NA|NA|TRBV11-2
TGTGCCAGCAGCATACAGATAAGAGAGACTGAAGCTTTCTTT
CASSIQIRETEAFF
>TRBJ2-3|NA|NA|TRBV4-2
TGTGCCAGCAGCCAAGAGGACAGAGGGTTCCCAGATACGCAGTATTTT
CASSQEDRGFPDTQYF
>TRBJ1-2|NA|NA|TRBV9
TGTGCCAGCAGCGTAGAGCTCAGAGGCAACTATGGCTACACCTTC
CASSVELRGNYGYTF
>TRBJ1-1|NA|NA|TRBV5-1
TGCGCCAGCAGCTTGTCAGGGATCTGGAACACTGAAGCTTTCTTT
CASSLSGIWNTEAFF
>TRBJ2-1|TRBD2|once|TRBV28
TGTGCCAGCAGTTCGTTGGGAGGGCCGGGAGTCAATGAGCAGTTCTTC
CASSSLGGPGVNEQFF
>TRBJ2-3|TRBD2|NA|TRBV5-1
TGCGCCAGTGAACCGGGACTAGCGGCAGATACGCAGTATTTT
CASEPGLAADTQYF
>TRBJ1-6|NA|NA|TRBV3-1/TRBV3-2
TGTGCCAGCAGCTACCTGACAGCGACCAATTCACCCCTCCACTTT
CASSYLTATNSPLHF
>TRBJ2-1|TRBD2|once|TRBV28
TGTGCCAGCTCCGGGACTAGCGCAACCAATGAGCAGTTCTTC
CASSGTSATNEQFF
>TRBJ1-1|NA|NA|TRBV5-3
TGTGTCAGAAGCTTGCCCCCCGCGGACACTGAAGCTTTCTTT
CVRSLPPADTEAFF
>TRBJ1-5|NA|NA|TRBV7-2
TGTGCCACTAAATTAACGTCGGGAGGGGTGAATCAGCCCCAGCATTTT
CATKLTSGGVNQPQHF
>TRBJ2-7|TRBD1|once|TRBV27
TGTGCCAGCAGAACCGACAGGGGGCGCGTCTACGAGCAGTACTTC
CASRTDRGRVYEQYF
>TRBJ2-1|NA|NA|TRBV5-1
TGCGCCAGTTTACCCCTAGCGCCTCTGGGGAATGAGCAGTTCTTC
CASLPLAPLGNEQFF
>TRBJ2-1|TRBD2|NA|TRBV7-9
TGTGCCAGCAGCTCCCTAGCGGGAGCCCACAATGAGCAGTTCTTC
CASSSLAGAHNEQFF
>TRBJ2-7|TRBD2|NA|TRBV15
TGTGCCACCAGCGCTCCTTCGACTAGCGGGGTTACCAACGAGCAGTACTTC
CATSAPSTSGVTNEQYF
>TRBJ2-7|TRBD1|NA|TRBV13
TGTGCCAGCACTTGGGGGACAGGGTCCAACGAGCAGTACTTC
CASTWGTGSNEQYF
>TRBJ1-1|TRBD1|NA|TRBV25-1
TGTGCCAGCAAACTTGGACAGGGATCGGCTTTCTTT
CASKLGQGSAFF
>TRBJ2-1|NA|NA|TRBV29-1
TGCAGCGGAACCCCGTTTGGGGCTAGTCAATCCCATGAGCAGTTCTTC
CSGTPFGASQSHEQFF
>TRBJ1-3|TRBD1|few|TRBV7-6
TGTGCCAGCAGCTTAGCTTACAGGGGCCAGGGGAACACCATATATTTT
CASSLAYRGQGNTIYF
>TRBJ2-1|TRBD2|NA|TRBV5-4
TGTGCCAGCAGCTTGGGGGGACTAGTTAAGCTTGAGCAGTTCTTC
CASSLGGLVKLEQFF
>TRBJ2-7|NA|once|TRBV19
TGTGCCACCCGGCGGGACAGAGGGACCTACGAGCAGTACTTC
CATRRDRGTYEQYF
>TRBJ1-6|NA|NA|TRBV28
TGTGCCAGCAGTCCCCACAGGGATAATTCACCCCTCCACTTT
CASSPHRDNSPLHF